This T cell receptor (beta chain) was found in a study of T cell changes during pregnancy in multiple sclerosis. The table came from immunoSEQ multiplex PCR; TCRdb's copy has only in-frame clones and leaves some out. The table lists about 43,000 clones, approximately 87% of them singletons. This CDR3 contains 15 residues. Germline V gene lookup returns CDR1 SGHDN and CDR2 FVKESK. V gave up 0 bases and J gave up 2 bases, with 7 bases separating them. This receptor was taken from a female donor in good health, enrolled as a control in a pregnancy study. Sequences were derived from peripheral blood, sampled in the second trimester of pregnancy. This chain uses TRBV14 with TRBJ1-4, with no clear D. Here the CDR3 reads CASSQEPRTNEKLFF. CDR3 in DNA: TGTGCCAGCAGCCAAGAACCGAGGACTAATGAAAAACTGTTTTTT.